Below, 10 T cell receptor beta chains from the same sample are listed, as sequenced in a study of blood T cell repertoires in COVID-19. Method: immunoSEQ multiplex PCR; TCRdb's copy keeps in-frame clones and lacks some. The data hold 60,000 or so clones, with approximately 90% observed a single time. Sequenced: peripheral blood. These receptors all come from a human donor with active COVID-19. The donor label of this sample is uncertain.

In this sample, this clone turned up once. The rearrangement uses TRBV23-1 and TRBJ1-3; D may be TRBD1 (5 bases). TRBV23-1 is designated an ORF whose function remains uncertain. Trimming left V 4 bases short and J 0 bases short, with 10 bases between. The length of the CDR3 is 15 residues. CDR3 in amino acids: CASSPRTSSGNTIYF. CDR3 bases: TGCGCCAGCAGTCCCCGGACATCCTCTGGAAACACCATATATTTT.

V and J are TRBV4-3 and TRBJ1-5; D ambiguous. The CDR3 is made up of 14 amino acids. Trimming stripped 0 bases from V and 7 bases from J, with 10 bases between. In germline, CDR1 is LGHNA, CDR2 YSLEER. In DNA form, the CDR3 reads TGCGCCAGCAGCCAAGATGCCGGGTACCAGCCCCAGCATTTT. Its translation is CASSQDAGYQPQHF.

The chain carries TRBV7-8 and TRBJ1-1, with 7 bases matching TRBD1. The CDR3 covers 14 residues. V was pared by 2 bases and J by 1 base, with 1 base of the junction left unmatched. The germline CDR1 and CDR2 sequences are SGHVS and FQNEAQ. This CDR3 reads CASSLRGRNTEAFF. The CDR3, as DNA: TGTGCCAGCAGCTTAAGGGGGCGGAACACTGAAGCTTTCTTT.

V is TRBV2 and J is TRBJ2-3, with TRBD2 matching 9 bases. The CDR3 consists of 15 residues. Germline V lookup: CDR1 SNHLY, CDR2 FYNNEI. The ends lost 5 bases at V and 4 bases at J; junction bases unmatched: 7. For the CDR3, the DNA is TGTGCCAGCAGTACTCCGGGACTAGCCTCAGATACGCAGTATTTT. It translates to CASSTPGLASDTQYF.

The table lists this clone with a few counts. V usage is TRBV4-3 and J usage is TRBJ2-7; D is perhaps TRBD2 (6 bases). Germline V gives CDR1 LGHNA, CDR2 YSLEER. This CDR3 contains 16 residues. The germline V and J ends were trimmed by 0 bases and 0 bases, with 12 bases remaining between them. The DNA of the CDR3 is TGCGCCAGCAGCCAAGATGCGGGGACCCTCTCCTACGAGCAGTACTTC. It encodes CASSQDAGTLSYEQYF.

The genes are TRBV27 and TRBJ1-1; 7 positions match TRBD1. The V and J ends lost 7 bases and 1 base, in that order; junction bases with no gene match: 9. In germline, CDR1 is MNHEY, CDR2 SMNVEV (reference sequence). This CDR3 has 15 residues. DNA for the CDR3: TGTGCCAGCATTAACCTTGGGACAGCGAACACTGAAGCTTTCTTT. Translating it yields CASINLGTANTEAFF.

The chain carries TRBV3-1 (or the pseudogene TRBV3-2) and TRBJ2-3; 8 nucleotides match TRBD2. Germline loops: CDR1 LGHDT, CDR2 YNNKEL (reference sequence). The CDR3 sequence is 15 residues long. Trimming at V came to 4 bases and at J to 6 bases, leaving 9 bases not matched to a gene. The CDR3 loop is CASSPRGGTWDTQYF. The CDR3 DNA follows: TGTGCCAGCAGCCCCCGGGGGGGGACTTGGGATACGCAGTATTTT.

This chain links TRBV30 with TRBJ2-5, with 9 positions matching TRBD2. Germline CDR1 reads GTSNPN; CDR2 reads SVGIG (reference sequence). V lost 4 bases to trimming and J lost 5 bases; unmatched junction nucleotides: 8. This CDR3 contains 14 residues. DNA of the CDR3: TGTGCCTGGAAGGGCGGGAGGGCTTGGGAGACCCAGTACTTC. Translating gives CAWKGGRAWETQYF.

V usage is TRBV4-2 and J usage is TRBJ2-3, with 9 bases that match TRBD2. Losses at the gene ends were 0 bases for V and 4 bases for J; bases not matched to a gene: 8. CDR1 is LGHNA, CDR2 YNFKEQ, per germline. The CDR3 covers 17 residues. The DNA of the CDR3 is TGTGCCAGCAGCCAAGAGGCGTCTAGCGGGATCCCAGATACGCAGTATTTT. As protein: CASSQEASSGIPDTQYF.

The chain joins TRBV6-5 to TRBJ1-3; D unresolved. This CDR3 contains 15 residues. Germline V lookup: CDR1 MNHEY, CDR2 SVGAGI. Deletions cut 5 bases from V and 0 bases from J, with 11 bases between. The CDR3 spells CASSRNGRSGNTIYF. Written as DNA, the CDR3 is TGTGCCAGCAGTCGTAACGGTCGCTCTGGAAACACCATATATTTT.